This TCR beta chain was recorded in a study of human T cells and chemical hapten exposure. Study-level background: The study traced per-sample TCR yield variation mainly to small differences in pooled library volumes.

This clonotype occurred many times. Its target is unknown. Time point of the sample: patch test 1, 2 weeks after DPC sensitization. As for treatment: therapeutic diphenylcyclopropenone sensitization with weekly scalp DPC. Alopecia patients, 18 to 70 years old and DPC-suitable, served as donors. MiXCR, applied by TCRdb to the RACE reads, yields one record per CDR3 protein. Of roughly 380,000 distinct CDR3 sequences listed, about 4.4% are singletons. General study results and limits: Patch test scores rose with PT1 expanded TCR counts, a positive correlation. DPC sensitization left the count of TCRs above 1 in 1000 unchanged.

The CDR3 extends over 16 amino acids. Germline V gives CDR1 DFQATT, CDR2 SNEGSKA (reference sequence). J gave up 7 bases and V 0 bases, and 9 bases lay outside the gene matches. The chain couples TRBV20-1 to TRBJ1-6, with TRBD1 matching 7 bases. This clonotype was sampled from a woman between 50 and 59 years old with alopecia areata. Some clones in this sample may be carry-over from other donors' samples. Sequences were derived from whole blood, sampled in connection with sensitization to the hapten diphenylcyclopropenone (DPC). In DNA, the CDR3 is TGCAGTGCTAGAGATGCGGCAGGGGGTTGGAATTCACCCCTCCACTTT. Its translation: CSARDAAGGWNSPLHF.